One sample yielded the 30 T cell receptor beta chains listed below, sequenced in a study of beta chain features in type 1 diabetes. Reverse transcription of all isolated RNA meant that expressed TCRB transcripts were sequenced. The table came from immunoSEQ multiplex PCR; TCRdb's copy has only in-frame clones and leaves some out. The sample consists of about 930,000 clones, roughly a sixth of them appearing once. The specimen was naive CD4+ T cells from blood. The source is a woman younger than 30 in good health.

This clone was observed a handful of times. This rearrangement joins TRBV11-2 to TRBJ2-6; D remains unclear. Germline CDR1 is SGHAT and CDR2 is FQNNGV. V lost 6 bases and J lost 0, with 15 bases in between. The CDR3 sequence is 17 residues long. The CDR3 DNA follows: TGTGCCAGCAGTCGCTCTCTCGACTCCTCTGGGGCCAACGTCCTGACTTTC. It encodes CASSRSLDSSGANVLTF.

This clone was counted only a few times. The chain employs TRBV5-6 and TRBJ1-2, with D hard to call. CDR3 length: 14 amino acids. Trimming took 2 bases from V and 4 from J, leaving 12 bases between them. Looked up from germline, CDR1 is SGHDT and CDR2 is YYEEEE. The CDR3 nucleotides are TGTGCCAGCAGCTTCGGCAGCCTAGGCTATGGCTACACCTTC. This translates into CASSFGSLGYGYTF.

This clone showed up just a few times. The chain uses TRBV7-9 and TRBJ2-7; 13 positions match TRBD2. In germline, CDR1 is SEHNR, CDR2 FQNEAQ (reference sequence). Unmatched junction bases numbered 18, after V lost 6 bases and J lost 4 bases. This CDR3 has 19 amino acids. The CDR3 region is CASRRHTRGLAGAGYEQYF. CDR3 nucleotides: TGTGCCAGCAGGCGACACACCCGAGGACTAGCGGGAGCCGGGTACGAGCAGTACTTC.

This clone was counted between two and nine times. V is TRBV2 and J is TRBJ2-1, with unresolved D. The CDR3 spans 13 residues. Germline CDR1 SNHLY, CDR2 FYNNEI. V was clipped by 6 bases and J by 1 base, with 7 bases between them. CDR3 loop: CASRARSYNEQFF. The CDR3 DNA reads TGTGCCAGCAGAGCGAGGTCCTACAATGAGCAGTTCTTC.

V and J are TRBV7-6 and TRBJ2-3; tentative D call: TRBD2 (6 bases). The CDR3 totals 16 residues. Germline V gene sequence: CDR1 SGHVS, CDR2 FNYEAQ. V was pared by 0 bases and J by 0 bases, with 10 bases between. Here the CDR3 reads CASSLAGLYSTDTQYF. The CDR3 nucleotides are TGTGCCAGCAGCTTAGCGGGACTTTATAGCACAGATACGCAGTATTTT.

The chain is built from TRBV11-1 and TRBJ2-2; 8 bases are shared with TRBD1. Germline values: CDR1 SGHAT, CDR2 FQDESV (reference sequence). J gave up 5 bases and V 5 bases, and 4 bases lay outside the gene matches. This CDR3 has 14 amino acids. The CDR3 region is CASSRDRLTGELFF. Here the CDR3 DNA reads TGTGCCAGCAGCCGGGACAGGCTGACCGGGGAGCTGTTTTTT.

This clone was recorded a few times. The V call is TRBV7-9, the J call TRBJ1-1; D remains ambiguous. CDR1 is SEHNR and CDR2 is FQNEAQ in the germline V gene (reference sequence). The CDR3 has 14 residues. Trimming stripped 5 bases from V and 8 bases from J, with 18 bases between. In DNA, the CDR3 is TGTGCCAGCAGCCAACTTGGTGGTTTTGCGGAAGCTTTCTTT. As protein: CASSQLGGFAEAFF.

V gene TRBV19 combines with J gene TRBJ1-1; D is ambiguous. Trimming stripped 5 bases from V and 5 bases from J, with 18 bases between. The CDR3 extends over 15 amino acids. The germline V gene encodes CDR1 LNHDA and CDR2 SQIVND (reference sequence). CDR3 sequence: CASSFLGSGRTEAFF. CDR3 bases: TGTGCCAGTAGTTTTCTCGGGTCAGGAAGGACTGAAGCTTTCTTT.

This clone was detected only a few times. The chain uses TRBV5-1 and TRBJ2-5; the match to TRBD2 covers 13 bases. The CDR3 extends over 17 amino acids. CDR1 is SGHRS and CDR2 is YFSETQ in the germline V gene. V shed 0 bases and J 5 bases; nucleotides not matched to a gene: 7. The CDR3 sequence: CASSLGTSGSAPETQYF. The CDR3 DNA reads as TGCGCCAGCAGCTTGGGGACTAGCGGGAGCGCCCCGGAGACCCAGTACTTC.

This clone was seen only a few times. Other DNA sequences in the same sample also yield this CDR3. This rearrangement joins TRBV7-2 to TRBJ2-3; D is ambiguous. Trimming stripped 3 bases from V and 1 base from J, with 8 bases between. The germline gives CDR1 SGHTA, CDR2 FQGNSA. This CDR3 spans 14 amino acids. CDR3 DNA sequence: TGTGCCAGCAGCTTCGGTGGCGGCACAGATACGCAGTATTTT. This encodes CASSFGGGTDTQYF. The full variable domain, completed using reference TRBV7-2 and TRBJ2-3, is GAGVSQSPSNKVTEKGKDVELRCDPISGHTALYWYRQSLGQGLEFLIYFQGNSAPDKSGLPSDRFSAERTGGSVSTLTIQRTQQEDSAVYLCASSFGGGTDTQYFGPGTRLTVL.

In this sample, this clone turned up a few times. The genes are TRBV7-9 and TRBJ2-2, with D possibly matching TRBD1 (6 bases). Germline V gene lookup returns CDR1 SEHNR and CDR2 FQNEAQ (reference sequence). V was shortened by 0 bases and J by 6 bases, with 8 bases between the two germline ends. This CDR3 has 14 amino acids. CDR3 in DNA: TGTGCCAGCAGCTTAGCCCAGGGGTCCGGGGAGCTGTTTTTT. Translation gives CASSLAQGSGELFF.

The chain joins TRBV6-1 to TRBJ1-2; 7 nucleotides match TRBD1. Losses at the gene ends were 4 bases for V and 5 bases for J; bases not matched to a gene: 7. The germline gives CDR1 MNHNS, CDR2 SASEGT. This CDR3 spans 14 amino acids. DNA for the CDR3: TGTGCCAGCAGTGGGGACAGAGGAGGGTATGGCTACACCTTC. Translation: CASSGDRGGYGYTF.

The chain uses TRBV11-1 and TRBJ2-1, with 8 bases aligning to TRBD1. V shed 0 bases, J shed 6 bases, and the junction held 4 bases outside the gene matches. The CDR3 spans 15 residues. Germline V gene data show CDR1 as SGHAT and CDR2 as FQDESV (reference sequence). This CDR3 reads CASSLARTGFNEQFF. The CDR3 region has the DNA TGTGCCAGCAGCTTAGCCAGGACAGGGTTCAATGAGCAGTTCTTC.

This chain links TRBV2 with TRBJ2-7, with TRBD2 matching 13 bases. From germline, CDR1 is SNHLY and CDR2 FYNNEI. Trimming took 9 bases from V and 6 from J; bases not matched to a gene: 5. This CDR3 comprises 13 residues. DNA for the CDR3: TGTGCCAGGCGGACTAGCGGGAGTTTCGAGCAGTACTTC. Translation: CARRTSGSFEQYF.

Only a few counts were recorded for this clone. The genes are TRBV4-3 and TRBJ2-1; 9 bases align to TRBD2. CDR3 size: 16 residues. The germline gives CDR1 LGHNA, CDR2 YSLEER. The V gene end was trimmed by 2 bases and the J gene end by 4 bases; junction bases not matched to a gene: 6. The CDR3 is CASSQNLAGLYNEQFF. The CDR3, as DNA: TGCGCCAGCAGCCAAAATCTAGCGGGACTTTACAATGAGCAGTTCTTC.

V and J are TRBV9 and TRBJ2-2, with TRBD2 matching 8 bases. Trimming cost V 3 bases and J 4 bases; bases outside gene matches: 11. CDR1 and CDR2 from the germline V gene are SGDLS and YYNGEE. The CDR3 consists of 17 residues. The CDR3 spells CASSASAGVSITGELFF. In DNA, the CDR3 is TGTGCCAGCAGCGCATCAGCGGGAGTCTCGATCACCGGGGAGCTGTTTTTT.

This clone was observed a handful of times. This chain joins TRBV18 and TRBJ2-1, with TRBD2 identical over 8 bases. CDR1 and CDR2 from the germline V gene are KGHSH and LQKENI. The CDR3 has 18 residues. V dropped 0 bases and J dropped 0; count of bases not matched to a gene: 7. The CDR3 coding sequence is TGTGCCAGCTCACCACCGGCGGGGCGGGAGGTCTCCTACAATGAGCAGTTCTTC. Its translation is CASSPPAGREVSYNEQFF.

The V gene is TRBV5-1, the J gene TRBJ2-5; D not resolved. The CDR3 has 13 amino acids. Germline CDR1 is SGHRS and CDR2 is YFSETQ. With 7 bases removed from V and 2 bases from J, the gap between germline ends came to 12 bases. CDR3 sequence: CASGRNRQETQYF. CDR3 coding DNA: TGCGCCAGCGGAAGAAATAGACAAGAGACCCAGTACTTC.

The chain combines TRBV7-2 with TRBJ1-1; D possibly corresponds to TRBD1 (5 bases). This CDR3 comprises 15 residues. Germline loops: CDR1 SGHTA, CDR2 FQGNSA. The germline V and J ends were trimmed by 0 bases and 3 bases, with 11 bases remaining between them. CDR3 sequence reads: CASSLASRGDTEAFF. In DNA, the CDR3 is TGTGCCAGCAGCTTAGCTTCCCGGGGGGACACTGAAGCTTTCTTT.

As for this clone: Within the sample, other DNA sequences also encode this same CDR3. The chain employs TRBV7-9 and TRBJ1-1, with no clear D. The V and J ends lost 5 bases and 0 bases respectively, with 13 bases between them. Germline V gene sequence: CDR1 SEHNR, CDR2 FQNEAQ (reference sequence). The length of the CDR3 is 15 residues. CDR3 DNA: TGTGCCAGCAGCCCCCGGACGGGAATGAACACTGAAGCTTTCTTT. Translated, it gives CASSPRTGMNTEAFF.

This sequence joins TRBV2 and TRBJ1-5; D not resolved. The V end lost 4 bases, the J end lost 1 base, and 5 bases lay between the germline ends. In germline, CDR1 is SNHLY, CDR2 FYNNEI. The CDR3 spans 13 residues. CDR3 region: CASSVESNQPQHF. The CDR3 DNA reads TGTGCCAGCAGTGTAGAAAGCAATCAGCCCCAGCATTTT.

The chain has TRBV27 and TRBJ2-1; 11 bases map to TRBD2. CDR1 and CDR2 from the germline V gene are MNHEY and SMNVEV (reference sequence). This CDR3 is built from 16 residues. V dropped 4 bases and J dropped 3; count of bases not matched to a gene: 5. DNA for the CDR3: TGTGCCAGCAGTTCCATGGGACTAGCGGACTACAATGAGCAGTTCTTC. This gives the protein CASSSMGLADYNEQFF.

The chain links TRBV29-1 to TRBJ2-3; 10 nucleotides match TRBD1. Unmatched junction bases numbered 5, after V lost 5 bases and J lost 3 bases. Germline CDR1 and CDR2: SQVTM and ANQGSEA. This CDR3 spans 14 amino acids. The CDR3 region is CSVWGQGFTDTQYF. The CDR3 DNA sequence: TGCAGCGTTTGGGGACAGGGGTTTACAGATACGCAGTATTTT.

The genes are TRBV28 and TRBJ1-2; 10 nucleotides line up with TRBD1. There are 14 residues in the CDR3. Per germline, CDR1 MDHEN and CDR2 SYDVKM. J lost 7 bases, V lost 6 bases, and 8 bases had no gene match. In nucleotides, the CDR3 is TGTGCCAGCAGACGGGACAGGGGATCAGGTGGCTACACCTTC. Translated: CASRRDRGSGGYTF.

In this sample, this clone turned up a few times. The chain links TRBV7-9 to TRBJ2-1; D remains unclear. This CDR3 has 11 amino acids. V lost 4 bases and J 10 bases, leaving 8 bases between the germline ends. Looked up from germline, CDR1 is SEHNR and CDR2 is FQNEAQ (reference sequence). CDR3 nucleotide sequence: TGTGCCAGCAGCTGGTCAGCCGAGCAGTTCTTC. Translated, it gives CASSWSAEQFF.

This clone was recorded a few times. The chain employs TRBV7-3 and TRBJ2-3, with TRBD1 matching 11 bases. This CDR3 spans 20 amino acids. J gave up 4 bases and V 5 bases, and 20 bases lay outside the gene matches. The V gene's germline CDR1 is SGHTA and CDR2 FQGTGA. CDR3 region: CASSPGRIRTGGSAADTQYF. The CDR3 DNA sequence: TGTGCCAGCAGCCCCGGGAGAATCCGGACAGGGGGCTCGGCTGCAGATACGCAGTATTTT.

The chain carries TRBV14 and TRBJ1-2; maybe TRBD1 (5 bases). V dropped 4 bases and J dropped 5 bases, with 26 bases sitting between them. Germline V gene data show CDR1 as SGHDN and CDR2 as FVKESK. CDR3 length equals 18 residues. The CDR3 DNA follows: TGTGCCAGCAGCCGGAAAAGGGGAGCCGGCCCCAGCATATATGGCTACACCTTC. This translates into CASSRKRGAGPSIYGYTF.

The rearrangement uses TRBV7-2 and TRBJ2-1, with 8 nucleotides matching TRBD2. CDR1 SGHTA and CDR2 FQGNSA come from the germline V gene. V gave up 4 bases and J gave up 7 bases; unmatched junction bases: 15. The CDR3 totals 17 residues. CDR3 DNA sequence: TGTGCCAGCAGCTCCGGTTGGGGTAGCGGGAAAAGTAATGAGCAGTTCTTC. Amino acid sequence: CASSSGWGSGKSNEQFF.

This clone was counted only a few times. Other DNA sequences within the sample encode an identical CDR3. CDR3 sequence reads: CASSRDTQETQYF. CDR3 nucleotides: TGCGCCAGCAGCAGGGACACCCAAGAGACCCAGTACTTC. The V gene is TRBV5-1, the J gene TRBJ2-5; perhaps TRBD1 as D (6 bases). Looked up from germline, CDR1 is SGHRS and CDR2 is YFSETQ. Trimming pared 4 bases from V and 1 base from J, leaving 8 bases between. CDR3 length: 13 residues.

This clone was counted only a few times. The chain uses TRBV7-9 and TRBJ2-7; weak D call: TRBD2 (6 bases). V was shortened by 1 base and J by 2 bases, with 12 bases between the two germline ends. The germline V gene encodes CDR1 SEHNR and CDR2 FQNEAQ (reference sequence). The CDR3 is 15 amino acids. CDR3: CASSLEGGNAYEQYF. The DNA for the CDR3 is TGTGCCAGCAGCTTAGAGGGCGGGAACGCCTACGAGCAGTACTTC.